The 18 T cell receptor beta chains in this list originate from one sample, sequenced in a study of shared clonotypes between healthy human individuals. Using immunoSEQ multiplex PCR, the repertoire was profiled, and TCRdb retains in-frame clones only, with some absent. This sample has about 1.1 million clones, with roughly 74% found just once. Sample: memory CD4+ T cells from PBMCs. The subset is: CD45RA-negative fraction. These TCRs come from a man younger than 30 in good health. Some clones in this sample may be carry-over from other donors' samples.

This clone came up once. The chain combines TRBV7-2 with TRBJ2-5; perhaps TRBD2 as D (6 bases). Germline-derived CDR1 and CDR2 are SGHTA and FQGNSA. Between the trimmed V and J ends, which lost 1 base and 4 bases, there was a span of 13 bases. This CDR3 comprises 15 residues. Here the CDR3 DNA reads TGTGCCAGCAGCTTAGGTTTGGGGGAGGCAGAGACCCAGTACTTC. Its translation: CASSLGLGEAETQYF.

The CDR3 loop is CASIPGGGGTEAFF. As DNA, the CDR3 is TGTGCCAGCATCCCAGGGGGGGGAGGCACTGAAGCTTTCTTT. The rearrangement joins TRBV6-1 to TRBJ1-1; the match to TRBD1 covers 7 bases. Germline CDR1 MNHNS, CDR2 SASEGT. The CDR3 is 14 amino acids. After removal of 7 bases from V and 4 bases from J, the junction contained 9 bases not matched to a gene.

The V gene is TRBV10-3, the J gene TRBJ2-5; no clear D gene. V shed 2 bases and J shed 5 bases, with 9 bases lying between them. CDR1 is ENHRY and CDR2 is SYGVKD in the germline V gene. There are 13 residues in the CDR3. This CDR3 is CAISERSGETQYF. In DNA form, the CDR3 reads TGTGCCATCAGTGAGCGTAGTGGGGAGACCCAGTACTTC.

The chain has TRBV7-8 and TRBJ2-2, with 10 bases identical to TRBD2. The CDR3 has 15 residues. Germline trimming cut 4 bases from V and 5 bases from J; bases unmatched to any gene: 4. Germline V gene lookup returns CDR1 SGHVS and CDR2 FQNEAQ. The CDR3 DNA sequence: TGTGCCAGCAGCTCCAGCGGGAGGGGGACCGGGGAGCTGTTTTTT. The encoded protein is CASSSSGRGTGELFF.

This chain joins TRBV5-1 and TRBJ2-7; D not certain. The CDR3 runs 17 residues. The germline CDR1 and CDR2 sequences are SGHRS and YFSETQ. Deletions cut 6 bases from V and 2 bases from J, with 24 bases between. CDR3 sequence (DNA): TGCGCCAGCACCACGATAGCCGCCCGTAATGGGGCCTACGAGCAGTACTTC. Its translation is CASTTIAARNGAYEQYF. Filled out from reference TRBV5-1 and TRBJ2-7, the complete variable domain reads KAGVTQTPRYLIKTRGQQVTLSCSPISGHRSVSWYQQTPGQGLQFLFEYFSETQRNKGNFPGRFSGRQFSNSRSEMNVSTLELGDSALYLCASTTIAARNGAYEQYFGPGTRLTVT.

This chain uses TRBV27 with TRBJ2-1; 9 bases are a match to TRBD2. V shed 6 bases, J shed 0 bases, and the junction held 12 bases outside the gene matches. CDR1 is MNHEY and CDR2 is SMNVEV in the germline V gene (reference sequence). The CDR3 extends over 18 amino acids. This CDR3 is CASRPRWLAGPSYNEQFF. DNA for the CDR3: TGTGCCAGCAGACCAAGGTGGCTAGCGGGACCCTCCTACAATGAGCAGTTCTTC.

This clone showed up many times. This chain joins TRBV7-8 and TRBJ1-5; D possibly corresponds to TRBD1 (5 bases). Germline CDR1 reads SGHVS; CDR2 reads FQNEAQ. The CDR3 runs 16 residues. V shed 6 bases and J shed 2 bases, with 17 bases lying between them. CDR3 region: CASRDAGTGGNQPQHF. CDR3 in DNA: TGTGCCAGCAGGGATGCCGGGACGGGGGGCAATCAGCCCCAGCATTTT.

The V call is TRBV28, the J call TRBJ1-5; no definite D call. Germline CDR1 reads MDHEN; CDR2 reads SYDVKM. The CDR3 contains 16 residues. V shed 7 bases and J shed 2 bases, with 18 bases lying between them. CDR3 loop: CASNLGPALGNQPQHF. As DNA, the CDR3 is TGTGCCAGCAACCTGGGCCCCGCGTTAGGCAATCAGCCCCAGCATTTT.

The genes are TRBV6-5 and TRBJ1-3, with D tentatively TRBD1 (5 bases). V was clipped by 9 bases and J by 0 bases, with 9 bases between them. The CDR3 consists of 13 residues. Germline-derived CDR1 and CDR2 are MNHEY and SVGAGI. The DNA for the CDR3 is TGTGCCAGTGTGGGGGGCTCTGGAAACACCATATATTTT. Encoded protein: CASVGGSGNTIYF.

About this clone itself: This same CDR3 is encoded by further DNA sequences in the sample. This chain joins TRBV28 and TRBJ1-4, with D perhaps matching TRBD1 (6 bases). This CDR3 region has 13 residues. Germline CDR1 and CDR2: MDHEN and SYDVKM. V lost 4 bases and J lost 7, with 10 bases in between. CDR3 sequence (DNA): TGTGCCAGCAGTTCCGGGGGGCGTGAAAAACTGTTTTTT. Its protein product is CASSSGGREKLFF.

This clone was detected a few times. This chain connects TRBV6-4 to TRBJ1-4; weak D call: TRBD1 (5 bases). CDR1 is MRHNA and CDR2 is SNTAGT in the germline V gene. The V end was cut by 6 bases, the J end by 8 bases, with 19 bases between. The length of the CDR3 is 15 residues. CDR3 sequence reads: CASRPTGATGEKLFF. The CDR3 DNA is TGTGCCAGCAGACCTACTGGGGCCACGGGGGAAAAACTGTTTTTT.

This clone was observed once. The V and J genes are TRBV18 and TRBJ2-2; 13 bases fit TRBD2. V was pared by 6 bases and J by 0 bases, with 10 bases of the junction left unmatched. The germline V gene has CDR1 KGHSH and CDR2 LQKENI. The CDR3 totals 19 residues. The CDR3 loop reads CASSPFRLAGGTNTGELFF. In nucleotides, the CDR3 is TGTGCCAGCTCCCCCTTCCGACTAGCGGGAGGCACGAACACCGGGGAGCTGTTTTTT.

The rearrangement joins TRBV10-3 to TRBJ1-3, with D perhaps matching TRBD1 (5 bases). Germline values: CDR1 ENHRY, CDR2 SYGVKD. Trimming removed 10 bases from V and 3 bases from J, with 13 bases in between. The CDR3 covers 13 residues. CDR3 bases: TGTGCCACACACCAGGGAGTTGGAAACACCATATATTTT. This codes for CATHQGVGNTIYF.

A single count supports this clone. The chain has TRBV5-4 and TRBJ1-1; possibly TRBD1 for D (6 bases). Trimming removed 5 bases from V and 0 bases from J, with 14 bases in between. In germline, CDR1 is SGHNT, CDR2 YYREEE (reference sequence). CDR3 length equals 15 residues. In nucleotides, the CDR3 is TGTGCCAGCAGTCGAAAAAACAGGGTGAACACTGAAGCTTTCTTT. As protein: CASSRKNRVNTEAFF.

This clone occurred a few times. CDR3 nucleotide sequence: TGTGCCACCAGCAGTCGACAGTCTGGGGCCAACGTCCTGACTTTC. Its protein is CATSSRQSGANVLTF. The rearrangement links TRBV15 to TRBJ2-6; D possibly corresponds to TRBD1 (5 bases). V dropped 3 bases and J dropped 1 base, with 7 bases sitting between them. The CDR3 is made up of 15 amino acids. The germline V gene has CDR1 LNHNV and CDR2 YYDKDF (reference sequence). The complete variable domain, with remaining parts taken from reference TRBV15 and TRBJ2-6, reads DAMVIQNPRYQVTQFGKPVTLSCSQTLNHNVMYWYQQKSSQAPKLLFHYYDKDFNNEADTPDNFQSRRPNTSFCFLDIRSPGLGDTAMYLCATSSRQSGANVLTFGAGSRLTVL.

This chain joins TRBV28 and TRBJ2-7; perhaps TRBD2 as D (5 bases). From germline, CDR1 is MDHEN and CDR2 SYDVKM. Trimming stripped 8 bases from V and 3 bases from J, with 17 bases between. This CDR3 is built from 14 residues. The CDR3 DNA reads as TGTGCCAGCGGGAAGGGAAGTCGGGGCTACGAGCAGTACTTC. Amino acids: CASGKGSRGYEQYF.

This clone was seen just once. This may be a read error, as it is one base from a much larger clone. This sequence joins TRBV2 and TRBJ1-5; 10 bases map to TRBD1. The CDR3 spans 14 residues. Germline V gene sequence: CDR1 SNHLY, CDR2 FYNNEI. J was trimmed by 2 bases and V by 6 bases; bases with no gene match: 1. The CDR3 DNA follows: TGTGCCAGCAGGGGGACAGGGGGCAATCAGCCCCAGCATTTT. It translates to CASRGTGGNQPQHF.

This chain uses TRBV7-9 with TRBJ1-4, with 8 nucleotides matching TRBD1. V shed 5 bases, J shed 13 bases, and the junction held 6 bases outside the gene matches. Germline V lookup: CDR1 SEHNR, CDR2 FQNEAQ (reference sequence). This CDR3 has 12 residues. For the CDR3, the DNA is TGTGCCAGCAGCCGTGACAGGGGTACACTGTTTTTT. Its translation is CASSRDRGTLFF.